This is a list of T cell receptor beta chains from one sample in a study of T cells after posttransplantation cyclophosphamide. TCRdb keeps only in-frame clones here, not all; method: immunoSEQ multiplex PCR. The top ten clones hold approximately 6.5% of a sample with 20,000 to 25,000 clones, about 82% of them seen once. The sequencing sample was made of PBMCs. These receptors all come from an older woman with a blood cancer, CMV-positive, and with a related stem cell donor. Each CDR3 is given with its conserved first and last residue. The D gene is left open where the match is weak. Only some rows state a clone size, as once, few, many or a class for expanded clones.

d_call,j_call,v_call,clone_size,cdr3_length,cdr3_aa,cdr3_nt
.,TRBJ2-1,TRBV5-1,once,13,CASSPRVNNEQFF,TGCGCCAGCAGCCCACGGGTTAACAATGAGCAGTTCTTC
TRBD2,TRBJ2-3,TRBV7-2,.,17,CASSSLWGGPGTDTQYF,TGTGCCAGCAGCTCCCTTTGGGGAGGGCCGGGCACAGATACGCAGTATTTT
TRBD1,TRBJ1-2,TRBV30,.,14,CAWSVGQAIYGYTF,TGTGCCTGGAGTGTGGGACAGGCGATTTATGGCTACACCTTC
.,TRBJ1-1,TRBV4-1,.,16,CASSQSFGQMNTEAFF,TGCGCCAGCAGCCAGAGTTTTGGACAGATGAACACTGAAGCTTTCTTT
TRBD1,TRBJ1-5,TRBV28,.,14,CASSNSDRSGPQHF,TGTGCCAGCAGCAATTCGGACAGGTCAGGGCCCCAGCATTTT
TRBD1,TRBJ2-2,TRBV15,.,16,CATSRSRDRYTGELFF,TGTGCCACCAGCAGATCCCGGGACAGGTACACCGGGGAGCTGTTTTTT
TRBD2,TRBJ2-1,TRBV7-6,.,16,CASSFRTSGSYNEQFF,TGTGCCAGCAGCTTCAGGACTAGCGGGAGTTACAATGAGCAGTTCTTC
TRBD1,TRBJ1-2,TRBV6-5,.,14,CASSYSYRGEGYTF,TGTGCCAGCAGTTACTCCTACAGGGGGGAAGGCTACACCTTC
TRBD1,TRBJ1-1,TRBV2,.,14,CASSGDRGGSEAFF,TGTGCCAGCAGCGGAGACAGGGGAGGCTCTGAAGCTTTCTTT
TRBD2,TRBJ2-3,TRBV5-8,.,14,CASSIGGEIYTQYF,TGTGCCAGCAGCATCGGGGGGGAGATTTATACGCAGTATTTT
.,TRBJ1-1,TRBV5-1,.,14,CASSQLAWNTEAFF,TGCGCCAGCAGCCAACTTGCGTGGAACACTGAAGCTTTCTTT
.,TRBJ2-1,TRBV2,.,12,CASSDNRDEQFF,TGTGCCAGCAGTGATAACAGGGATGAGCAGTTCTTC
TRBD2,TRBJ2-3,TRBV7-9,.,15,CASSKSGSGTDTQYF,TGTGCCAGCAGCAAAAGCGGGAGCGGCACAGATACGCAGTATTTT
.,TRBJ1-5,TRBV9,.,15,CASSVAGLDNQPQHF,TGTGCCAGCAGCGTAGCAGGGCTTGACAATCAGCCCCAGCATTTT
TRBD2,TRBJ2-1,TRBV5-1,.,18,CASSPASSGRAGYNEQFF,TGCGCCAGCAGCCCGGCCTCTAGCGGGAGGGCCGGCTACAATGAGCAGTTCTTC
.,TRBJ2-7,TRBV6-5,.,15,CASSFAPQGGYEQYF,TGTGCCAGCAGTTTCGCCCCACAGGGGGGGTACGAGCAGTACTTC
TRBD2,TRBJ2-1,TRBV18,.,15,CASSPGTSGRNEQFF,TGTGCCAGCTCACCCGGGACTAGCGGGAGGAATGAGCAGTTCTTC
.,TRBJ2-6,TRBV2,.,13,CASTKEGANVLTF,TGTGCCAGCACTAAAGAGGGTGCCAACGTCCTGACTTTC
.,TRBJ2-1,TRBV10-3,.,12,CAISVDLVEQFF,TGTGCCATCAGTGTAGACTTGGTTGAGCAGTTCTTC
TRBD2,TRBJ2-7,TRBV14,.,15,CASSQVAGGSYEQYF,TGTGCCAGCAGCCAAGTAGCGGGAGGCTCCTACGAGCAGTACTTC
TRBD2,TRBJ2-1,TRBV14,.,14,CASVLAGAGNEQFF,TGTGCCAGCGTCCTAGCGGGGGCAGGGAATGAGCAGTTCTTC
.,TRBJ1-2,TRBV18,.,17,CASSDLKGVSTDSGYTF,TGTGCCAGCTCCGACCTCAAGGGGGTCAGTACGGACTCTGGCTACACCTTC